The text below deals with one T cell receptor beta chain. Its antigen is not known. This sample stems from a study of cytomegalovirus exposure and HLA in healthy donors. CDR1 is SNHLY, CDR2 FYNNEI, per germline. Germline trimming cut 6 bases from V and 2 bases from J; bases unmatched to any gene: 1. This CDR3 is 14 amino acids long. Though probably carrying unrecorded immune exposures, donors were nominally healthy at sampling. The PCR made use of 60 Vbeta and 13 Jbeta primers. The repertoire was sequenced with immunoSEQ multiplex PCR; TCRdb's copy has only in-frame clones and lacks some. The table has about 180,000 clones, around 80% seen once. General observations from the study: Roughly even sequencing depth across donors was the assumption behind the presence/absence analyses. A link between a missense DCLRE1C variant and TCR beta V- and J-gene trimming emerged from a later analysis.

The receptor comes from a girl aged 5 to 17 in good health and CMV-seropositive. Material for sequencing was PBMCs. The chain has TRBV2 and TRBJ1-6; 7 bases are a match to TRBD1. Here the CDR3 DNA reads TGTGCCAGCAGGGGACAGACCTATAATTCACCCCTCCACTTT. This gives the protein CASRGQTYNSPLHF.